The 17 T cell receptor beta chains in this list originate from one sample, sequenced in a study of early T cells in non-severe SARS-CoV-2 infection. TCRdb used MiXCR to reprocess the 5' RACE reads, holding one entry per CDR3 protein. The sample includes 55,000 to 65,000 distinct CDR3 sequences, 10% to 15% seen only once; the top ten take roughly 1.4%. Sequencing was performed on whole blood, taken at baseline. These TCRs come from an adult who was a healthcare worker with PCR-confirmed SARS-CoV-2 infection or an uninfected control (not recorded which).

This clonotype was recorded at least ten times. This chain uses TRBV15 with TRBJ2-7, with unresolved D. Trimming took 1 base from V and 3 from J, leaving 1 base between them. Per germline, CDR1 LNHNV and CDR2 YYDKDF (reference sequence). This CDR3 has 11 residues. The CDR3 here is CATSRGYEQYF. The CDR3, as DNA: TGTGCCACCAGCAGAGGCTACGAGCAGTACTTC.

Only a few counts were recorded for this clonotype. The CDR3 reads CAISPGDSPLHF. The DNA of the CDR3 is TGTGCCATCAGTCCGGGAGATTCACCCCTCCACTTT. The chain is built from TRBV10-3 and TRBJ1-6; D uncertain. Germline lookup yields CDR1 ENHRY and CDR2 SYGVKD. The V end lost 5 bases, the J end lost 8 bases, and 7 bases lay between the germline ends. The CDR3 runs to 12 residues.

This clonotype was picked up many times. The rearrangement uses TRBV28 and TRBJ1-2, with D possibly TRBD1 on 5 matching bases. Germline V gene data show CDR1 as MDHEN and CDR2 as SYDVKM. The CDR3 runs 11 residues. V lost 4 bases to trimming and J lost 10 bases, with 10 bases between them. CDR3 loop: CASSSQGFYTF. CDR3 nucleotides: TGTGCCAGCAGTTCCCAGGGTTTCTACACCTTC.

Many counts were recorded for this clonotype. The CDR3 loop reads CASSTPLGAGYTF. CDR3 nucleotides: TGTGCCAGCAGCACCCCGCTGGGGGCCGGCTACACCTTC. The chain has TRBV28 and TRBJ1-2; tentatively, D is TRBD1 (6 bases). V was pared by 6 bases and J by 8 bases, with 16 bases between. Looked up from germline, CDR1 is MDHEN and CDR2 is SYDVKM. The CDR3 runs to 13 residues.

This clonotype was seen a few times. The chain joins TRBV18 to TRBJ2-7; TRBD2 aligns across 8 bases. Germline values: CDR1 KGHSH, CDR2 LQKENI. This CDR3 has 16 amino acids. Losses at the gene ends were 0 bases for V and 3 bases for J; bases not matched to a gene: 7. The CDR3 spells CASSPPSGSGDYEQYF. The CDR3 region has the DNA TGTGCCAGCTCACCACCATCGGGTAGCGGGGACTACGAGCAGTACTTC.

The CDR3 spells CASSHGIGDYEQYF. The CDR3 DNA is TGTGCCAGCAGTCACGGGATTGGCGACTACGAGCAGTACTTC. The chain uses TRBV28 and TRBJ2-7; possible D gene TRBD2, 5 bases. The CDR3 totals 14 residues. V shed 5 bases and J shed 3 bases, with 14 bases lying between them. Germline V lookup: CDR1 MDHEN, CDR2 SYDVKM.

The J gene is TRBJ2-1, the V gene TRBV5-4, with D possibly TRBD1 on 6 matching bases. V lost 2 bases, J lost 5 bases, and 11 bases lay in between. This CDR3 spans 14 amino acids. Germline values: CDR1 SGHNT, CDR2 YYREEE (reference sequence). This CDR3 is CASSFPGANNEQFF. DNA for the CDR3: TGTGCCAGCAGCTTTCCAGGGGCCAACAATGAGCAGTTCTTC.

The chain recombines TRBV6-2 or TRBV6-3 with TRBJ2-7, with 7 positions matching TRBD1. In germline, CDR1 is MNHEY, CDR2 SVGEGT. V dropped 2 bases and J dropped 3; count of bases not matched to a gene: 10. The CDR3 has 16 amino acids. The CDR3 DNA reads TGTGCCAGCAGTTACAAGGGACAGCTAGTTTACTACGAGCAGTACTTC. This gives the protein CASSYKGQLVYYEQYF.

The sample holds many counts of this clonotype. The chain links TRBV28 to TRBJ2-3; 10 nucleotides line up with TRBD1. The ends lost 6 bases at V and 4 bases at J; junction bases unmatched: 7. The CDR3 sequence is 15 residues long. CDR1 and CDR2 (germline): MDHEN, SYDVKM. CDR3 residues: CASRGPGQGSDTQYF. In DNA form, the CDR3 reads TGTGCCAGCAGGGGGCCGGGACAGGGGTCAGATACGCAGTATTTT.

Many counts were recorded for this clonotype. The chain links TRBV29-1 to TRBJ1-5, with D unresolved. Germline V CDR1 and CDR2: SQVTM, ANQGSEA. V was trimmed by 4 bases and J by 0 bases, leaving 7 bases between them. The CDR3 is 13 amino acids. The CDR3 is CSVARNSNQPQHF. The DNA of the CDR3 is TGCAGCGTTGCACGGAATAGCAATCAGCCCCAGCATTTT.

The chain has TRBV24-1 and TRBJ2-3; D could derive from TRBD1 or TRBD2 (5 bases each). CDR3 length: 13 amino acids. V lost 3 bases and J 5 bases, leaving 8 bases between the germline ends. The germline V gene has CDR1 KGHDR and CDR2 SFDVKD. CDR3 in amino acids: CATSDGTLDTQYF. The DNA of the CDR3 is TGTGCCACCAGTGATGGGACCCTAGATACGCAGTATTTT.

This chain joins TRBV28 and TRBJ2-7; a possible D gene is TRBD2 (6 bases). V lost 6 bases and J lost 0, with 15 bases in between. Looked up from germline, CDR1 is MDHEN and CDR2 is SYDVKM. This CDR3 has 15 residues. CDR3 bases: TGTGCCAGCAGCTCGGGACTCACCGGCTCCTACGAGCAGTACTTC. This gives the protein CASSSGLTGSYEQYF. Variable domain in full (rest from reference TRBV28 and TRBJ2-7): DVKVTQSSRYLVKRTGEKVFLECVQDMDHENMFWYRQDPGLGLRLIYFSYDVKMKEKGDIPEGYSVSREKKERFSLILESASTNQTSMYLCASSSGLTGSYEQYFGPGTRLTVT.

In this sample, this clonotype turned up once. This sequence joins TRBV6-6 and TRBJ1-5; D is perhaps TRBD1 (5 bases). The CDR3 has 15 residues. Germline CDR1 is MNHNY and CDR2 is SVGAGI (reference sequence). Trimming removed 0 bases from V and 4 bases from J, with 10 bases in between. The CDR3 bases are TGTGCCAGCAGTTACTCCAGGGCCGGGAATCAGCCCCAGCATTTT. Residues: CASSYSRAGNQPQHF.

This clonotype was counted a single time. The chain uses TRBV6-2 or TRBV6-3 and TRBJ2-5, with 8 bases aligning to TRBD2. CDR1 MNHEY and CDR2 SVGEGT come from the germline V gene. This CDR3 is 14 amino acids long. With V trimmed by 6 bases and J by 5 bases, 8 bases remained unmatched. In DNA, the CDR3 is TGTGCCAGCAGCCCCGGGGGGGCGATCGAGACCCAGTACTTC. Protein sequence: CASSPGGAIETQYF.

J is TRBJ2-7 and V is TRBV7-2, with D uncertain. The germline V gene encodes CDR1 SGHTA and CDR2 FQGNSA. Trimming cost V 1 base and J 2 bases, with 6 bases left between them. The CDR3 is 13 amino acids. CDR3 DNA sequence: TGTGCCAGCAGCTTAGGGGTGACCTACGAGCAGTACTTC. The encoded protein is CASSLGVTYEQYF.

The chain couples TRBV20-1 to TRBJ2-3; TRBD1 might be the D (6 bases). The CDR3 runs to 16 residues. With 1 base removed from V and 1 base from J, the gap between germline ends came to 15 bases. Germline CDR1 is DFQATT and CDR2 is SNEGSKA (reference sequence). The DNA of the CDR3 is TGCAGTGCTAGAGCAATCGTGCAGGGGCGCACAGATACGCAGTATTTT. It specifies CSARAIVQGRTDTQYF.

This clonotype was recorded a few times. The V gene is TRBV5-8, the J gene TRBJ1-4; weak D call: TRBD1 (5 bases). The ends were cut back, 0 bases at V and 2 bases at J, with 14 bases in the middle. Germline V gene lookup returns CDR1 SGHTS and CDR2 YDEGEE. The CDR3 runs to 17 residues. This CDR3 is CASSLEFGARTNEKLFF. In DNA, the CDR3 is TGTGCCAGCAGCTTGGAGTTCGGGGCGCGGACTAATGAAAAACTGTTTTTT.